Listed below are T cell receptor beta chains from one sample, sequenced in a study of blood T cells in healthy people across ages. TCRdb re-derived calls from the 5' RACE reads in MiXCR, one entry per CDR3 protein. Of some 760,000 distinct CDR3 sequences in the sample, 25% were seen once. These same data were also listed under a study on T cells of mothers and their children.

The sequencing sample was made of blood. The receptor source for this set is a boy younger than 18 in good health. Both conserved end residues are part of each CDR3. Each record gives: J gene, clone size, D gene, V gene, CDR3 DNA, CDR3 protein. A D gene is named only where the DNA matches it firmly. Clone size is shown for a subset of rows, as once, few, many or a class of expanded clone.

TRBJ2-7,.,TRBD1,TRBV3-1,TGTGCCAGCAGCCTCCGTTGGGGGACAGGGCTTTTCGGCGAGCAGTACTTC,CASSLRWGTGLFGEQYF
TRBJ1-6,few,.,TRBV30,TGTGCCTGGAGCCGAGGGTCCCCCCTCCACTTT,CAWSRGSPLHF
TRBJ1-4,.,TRBD1,TRBV7-9,TGTGCCACCAGGGGGGGAGAACTGTTTTTT,CATRGGELFF
TRBJ2-5,few,.,TRBV25-1,TGTGCCAGCAGTGACCAGGTTGAGACCCAGTACTTC,CASSDQVETQYF
TRBJ2-1,.,TRBD2,TRBV9,TGTGCCAGCAGCGAGGGTGGTAGCGGGACATACAATGAGCAGTTCTTC,CASSEGGSGTYNEQFF
TRBJ1-3,.,.,TRBV12-3/TRBV12-4,TGTGCCAGCAGTTCTGAACTCCCCAGAAACACCATATATTTT,CASSSELPRNTIYF
TRBJ2-7,.,.,TRBV20-1,TGCAGTGCTAGACGAGGCGAGGCTGGATGGGGGGCGTACGAGCAGTACTTC,CSARRGEAGWGAYEQYF
TRBJ2-7,many,.,TRBV3-1,TGTGCCAGCAGCCAAGATTGGGACGAGCAGTACTTC,CASSQDWDEQYF
TRBJ2-3,few,.,TRBV7-2,TGTGCCAGCAGTGGGGGGGCACTTTCCACAGATACGCAGTATTTT,CASSGGALSTDTQYF
TRBJ2-3,once,.,TRBV4-3,TGCGCCAGCAGCCAAGACTTTTCATACGTAGATACGCAGTATTTT,CASSQDFSYVDTQYF
TRBJ2-5,.,.,TRBV29-1,TGCAGCGTTGAGAATAGGGGGGACCAAGAGACCCAGTACTTC,CSVENRGDQETQYF
TRBJ2-1,.,.,TRBV4-3,TGCGCCAGCAGCGACCGGGCGGGCTCCTACAATGAGCAGTTCTTC,CASSDRAGSYNEQFF
TRBJ2-7,.,TRBD2,TRBV20-1,TGCAGTGTTCCCACCCGAGCGGGAGGAGGCTACGAGCAGTACTTC,CSVPTRAGGGYEQYF
TRBJ1-4,few,.,TRBV6-5,TGTGCCAGCAGCCAGACGAAGGGTCGCGAAAAACTGTTTTTT,CASSQTKGREKLFF
TRBJ1-2,few,.,TRBV5-6,TGTGCCAGCAGCTTGGATGGCAGGTCCGCCTATGGCTACACCTTC,CASSLDGRSAYGYTF
TRBJ1-1,few,TRBD1,TRBV6-2/TRBV6-3,TGTGCCAGCAGTTACTCGATCGCGGTCAACCGGGACAGGGGGATTTTTTGGGAAGCTTTCTTT,CASSYSIAVNRDRGIFWEAFF
TRBJ2-7,few,.,TRBV27,TGTGCCAGCAGTTTATTCGGCGGAAAGGCGTACGAGCAGTACTTC,CASSLFGGKAYEQYF
TRBJ2-3,many,.,TRBV7-2,TGTGCCAGCAGCCCCGTCGGCGGCGCAACAGATACGCAGTATTTT,CASSPVGGATDTQYF
TRBJ1-2,few,TRBD1,TRBV28,TGTGCCAGCAGTTTCCAGGGACAGGGGAAGGCTGGCTACACCTTC,CASSFQGQGKAGYTF
TRBJ1-2,.,.,TRBV12-3/TRBV12-4,TGTGCCAGCAGTTTAGTAGGAACCGTGGGGTATGGCTACGCCTTC,CASSLVGTVGYGYAF
TRBJ2-1,few,TRBD1,TRBV4-1,TGCGCCAGCAGCCCTCCCAGGACAGGGGACAACAATGAGCAGTTCTTC,CASSPPRTGDNNEQFF
TRBJ2-1,.,.,TRBV7-9,TGTGCCCAGAGCGACGTAACTCTTCTGCACAATGAGCAGTTCTTC,CAQSDVTLLHNEQFF
TRBJ2-7,.,TRBD2,TRBV5-8,TGTGCCAGCAGCTTGCCCGGGGGGAGCTCCTACGAGCAGTACTTC,CASSLPGGSSYEQYF
TRBJ2-4,.,.,TRBV6-2/TRBV6-3,TGTGCCAGCAGTTACTCGTTAGGAAACATTCAGTACTTC,CASSYSLGNIQYF
TRBJ2-7,few,.,TRBV27,TGTGCCAGCAGTTTATCGGCCGGGGTCTACGAGCAGTACTTC,CASSLSAGVYEQYF
TRBJ2-7,.,.,TRBV4-3,TGCGCCAGCAGCCAAGATCGGGGGCTTGGCAGGCAGTACTTC,CASSQDRGLGRQYF
TRBJ2-5,few,.,TRBV5-6,TGTGCCAGCAGCTTGATTCTGGCCTCCGAGGAGACCCAGTACTTC,CASSLILASEETQYF
TRBJ2-1,.,TRBD1,TRBV29-1,TGCAGCGCTCCCGACAGGGCGGATGAGCAGTTCTTC,CSAPDRADEQFF
TRBJ2-7,.,TRBD2,TRBV7-2,TGTGCCAGCGGAATTAGCGGGGGGTTGTCCTACGAGCAGTACTTC,CASGISGGLSYEQYF
TRBJ2-1,.,TRBD2,TRBV9,TGTGCCAGCAGCGTAGGTAGCGGGAGCTCCTACAATGAGCAGTTCTTC,CASSVGSGSSYNEQFF
TRBJ2-7,.,.,TRBV28,TGTGCCAGCAGTTTCAGAGGGGGGCCCTCCTACGAGCAGTACTTC,CASSFRGGPSYEQYF
TRBJ2-5,.,.,TRBV10-3,TGTGCCATCAGTGAGTCGGATCGGGGCGTTTCGGAGCAGTACTTC,CAISESDRGVSEQYF
TRBJ1-2,.,.,TRBV6-2/TRBV6-3,TGTGCCAGCCGAAATCCACAGCTCTATGGCTACACCTTC,CASRNPQLYGYTF
TRBJ2-6,once,.,TRBV27,TGTGCCAGCATGAAGGTTGGTGGGGCCAACGTCCTGACTTTC,CASMKVGGANVLTF
TRBJ1-1,.,.,TRBV3-1,TGTGCCAGCAGCCAAGATATCACGGACGCTGAAGCTTTCTTT,CASSQDITDAEAFF
TRBJ1-4,few,TRBD1,TRBV7-2,TGTGCCAGCAGCCAACCAGGGGGACTTGAAAAACTGTTTTTT,CASSQPGGLEKLFF
TRBJ2-7,.,.,TRBV20-1,TGCAGTGCTAGGAGGGGGGCAGGGGCCAGCGATGAGCAGTACTTC,CSARRGAGASDEQYF
TRBJ2-5,.,.,TRBV7-3,TGTGCCAGCGCGGCGGGGCGGCAAGAGACCCAGTACTTC,CASAAGRQETQYF
TRBJ2-7,.,TRBD1,TRBV5-1,TGCACCAGCAGCTGGACAGGGAGCTCCTACGAGCAGTACTTC,CTSSWTGSSYEQYF
TRBJ2-6,few,TRBD1,TRBV6-2/TRBV6-3,TGTGCCAGCAGTTACAGGGGGCTCGGGGCCAACGTCCTGACTTTC,CASSYRGLGANVLTF
TRBJ2-1,once,TRBD2,TRBV5-1,TGCGCCAGCAGCTCCCCGCAGACTAGCGGGGGATACAATGAGCAGTTCTTC,CASSSPQTSGGYNEQFF
TRBJ2-1,few,TRBD2,TRBV5-1,TGCGCCAGCAGACCGGGACTAGCGGGGGCCTTAGGAGACAATGAGCAGTTCTTC,CASRPGLAGALGDNEQFF
TRBJ2-1,few,.,TRBV4-3,TGCGCCAGCAGCCAGCGGGTCCTAGCCCCCTACAATGAGCAGTTCTTC,CASSQRVLAPYNEQFF